This T cell receptor beta chain was sequenced during a study of T cells after yellow fever vaccination. Many counts were recorded for this clonotype. The antigen is undetermined. TCRdb recomputed calls from the 5' RACE reads with MiXCR, one row per CDR3 protein. The sample yields about 340,000 distinct CDR3 sequences, 4% seen once. Notes on the study in general: FACS-sorted repertoires might harbor abundant contaminating clonotypes from the bulk population.

Trimming took 4 bases from V and 7 from J, leaving 19 bases between them. From germline, CDR1 is MNHNS and CDR2 SASEGT. The CDR3 is 15 residues long. The clonotype comes from a man between 18 and 29 years old who received the YFV17D yellow fever vaccine. The sequenced sample was PBMCs, obtained 5 days after the yellow fever booster vaccination. This chain uses TRBV6-1 with TRBJ1-2; D is undetermined. CDR3 region: CASSGWTDDVGGYTF. As DNA, the CDR3 is TGTGCCAGCAGTGGATGGACCGACGACGTAGGTGGCTACACCTTC.